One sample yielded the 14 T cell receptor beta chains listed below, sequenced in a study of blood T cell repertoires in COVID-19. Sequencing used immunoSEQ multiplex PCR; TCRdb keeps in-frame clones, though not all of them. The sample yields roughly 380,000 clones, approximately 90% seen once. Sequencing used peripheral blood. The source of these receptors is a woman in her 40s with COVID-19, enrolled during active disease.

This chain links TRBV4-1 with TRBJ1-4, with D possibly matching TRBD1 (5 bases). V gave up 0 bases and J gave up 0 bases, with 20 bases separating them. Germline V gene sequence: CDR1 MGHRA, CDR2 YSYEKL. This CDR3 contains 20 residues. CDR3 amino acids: CASSQESLAGGSATNEKLFF. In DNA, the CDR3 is TGCGCCAGCAGCCAAGAATCTCTCGCGGGGGGGAGCGCAACTAATGAAAAACTGTTTTTT.

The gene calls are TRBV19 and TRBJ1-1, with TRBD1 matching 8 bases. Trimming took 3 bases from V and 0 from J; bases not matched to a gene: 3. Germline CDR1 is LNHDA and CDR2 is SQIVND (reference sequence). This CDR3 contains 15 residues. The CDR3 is CASSMTGVMNTEAFF. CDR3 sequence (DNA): TGTGCCAGTAGTATGACAGGGGTAATGAACACTGAAGCTTTCTTT.

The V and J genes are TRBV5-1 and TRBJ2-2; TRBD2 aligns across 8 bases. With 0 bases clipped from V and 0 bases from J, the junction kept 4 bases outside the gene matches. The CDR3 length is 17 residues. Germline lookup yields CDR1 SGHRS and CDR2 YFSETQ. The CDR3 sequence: CASSLGLAPSNTGELFF. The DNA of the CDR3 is TGCGCCAGCAGCTTGGGACTAGCGCCCTCGAACACCGGGGAGCTGTTTTTT.

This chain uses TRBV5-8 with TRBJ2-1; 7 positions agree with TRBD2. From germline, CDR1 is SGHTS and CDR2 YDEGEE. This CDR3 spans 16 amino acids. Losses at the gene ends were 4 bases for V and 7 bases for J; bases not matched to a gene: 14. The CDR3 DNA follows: TGTGCCAGCAGCATTCTGGCGGGAGTCCTGAAGAATGAGCAGTTCTTC. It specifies CASSILAGVLKNEQFF.

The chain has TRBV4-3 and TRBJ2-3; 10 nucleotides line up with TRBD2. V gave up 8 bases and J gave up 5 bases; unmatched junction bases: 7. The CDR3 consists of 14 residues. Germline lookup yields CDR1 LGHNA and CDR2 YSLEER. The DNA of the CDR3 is TGCGCCAGCGGAGCGGGAGGGCCTGGAGATACGCAGTATTTT. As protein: CASGAGGPGDTQYF.

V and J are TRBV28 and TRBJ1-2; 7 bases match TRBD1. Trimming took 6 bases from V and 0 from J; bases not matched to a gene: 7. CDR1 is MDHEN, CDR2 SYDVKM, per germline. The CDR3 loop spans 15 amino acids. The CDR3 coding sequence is TGTGCCAGCAGCTCCTCGGGACAGACTAACTATGGCTACACCTTC. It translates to CASSSSGQTNYGYTF.

The CDR3 here is CASSSDRDHSPLHF. CDR3 coding DNA: TGTGCCAGCAGTTCGGACAGGGATCATTCACCCCTCCACTTT. The chain couples TRBV6-2 or TRBV6-3 to TRBJ1-6; TRBD1 aligns across 8 bases. Germline CDR1 reads MNHEY; CDR2 reads SVGEGT. The CDR3 length is 14 residues. V shed 4 bases and J 8 bases; nucleotides not matched to a gene: 4.

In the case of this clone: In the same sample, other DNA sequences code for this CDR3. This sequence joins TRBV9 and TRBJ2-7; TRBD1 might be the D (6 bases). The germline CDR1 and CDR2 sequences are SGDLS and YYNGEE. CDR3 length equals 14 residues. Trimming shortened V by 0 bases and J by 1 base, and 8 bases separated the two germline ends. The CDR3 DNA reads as TGTGCCAGCAGCGTAGAACAGGGTTCCTACGAGCAGTACTTC. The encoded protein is CASSVEQGSYEQYF.

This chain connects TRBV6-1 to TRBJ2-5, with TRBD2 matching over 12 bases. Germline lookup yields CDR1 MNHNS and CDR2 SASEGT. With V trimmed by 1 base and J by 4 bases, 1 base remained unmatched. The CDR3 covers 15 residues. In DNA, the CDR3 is TGTGCCAGCAGTGAAGGACTAGCGGGGGCAGAGACCCAGTACTTC. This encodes CASSEGLAGAETQYF.

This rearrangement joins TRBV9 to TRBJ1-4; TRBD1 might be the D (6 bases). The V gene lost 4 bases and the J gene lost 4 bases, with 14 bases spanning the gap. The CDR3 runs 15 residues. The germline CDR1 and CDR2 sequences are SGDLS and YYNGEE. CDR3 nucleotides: TGTGCCAGCAGCCCCCGGACAGTTAGTAATGAAAAACTGTTTTTT. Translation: CASSPRTVSNEKLFF.

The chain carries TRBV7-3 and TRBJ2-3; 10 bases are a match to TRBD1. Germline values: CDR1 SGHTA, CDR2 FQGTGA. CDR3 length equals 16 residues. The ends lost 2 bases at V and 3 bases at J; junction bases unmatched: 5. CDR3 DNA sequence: TGTGCCAGCAGCTTATTAGGACAGGGGGGAACAGATACGCAGTATTTT. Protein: CASSLLGQGGTDTQYF.

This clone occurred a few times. CDR3 sequence (DNA): TGTGCCAGCTCACAGGGACAGGGGGATGTCTACACCTTC. The encoded protein is CASSQGQGDVYTF. The chain uses TRBV18 and TRBJ1-2; TRBD1 aligns across 11 bases. The V gene's germline CDR1 is KGHSH and CDR2 LQKENI. J gave up 10 bases and V 4 bases, and 5 bases lay outside the gene matches. The CDR3 sequence is 13 residues long.

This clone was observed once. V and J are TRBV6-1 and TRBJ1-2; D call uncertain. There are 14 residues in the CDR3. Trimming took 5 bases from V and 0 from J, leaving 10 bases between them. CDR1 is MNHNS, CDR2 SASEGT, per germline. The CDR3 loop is CASSRDLANYGYTF. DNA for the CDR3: TGTGCCAGCAGTAGAGACCTAGCTAACTATGGCTACACCTTC.

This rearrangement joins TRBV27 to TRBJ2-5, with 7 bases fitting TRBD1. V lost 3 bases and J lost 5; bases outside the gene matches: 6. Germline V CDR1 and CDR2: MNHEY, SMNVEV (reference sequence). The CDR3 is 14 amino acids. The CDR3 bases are TGTGCCAGCAGTTTGGTTAGGGGGCGTGAGACCCAGTACTTC. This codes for CASSLVRGRETQYF.